Here is one T cell receptor beta chain with its context. The data originate from a study of blood T cell repertoires in COVID-19. Study-level information: There were acute and convalescent COVID-19 samples, and they came from the United States, Italy and Spain. PBMCs, B-cell-depleted T cells, or T cells provided the cDNA or gDNA that made up the material.

This CDR3 has 15 residues. With 2 bases removed from V and 3 bases from J, the gap between germline ends came to 12 bases. Libraries were prepared by immunoSEQ multiplex PCR; TCRdb keeps only in-frame clonotypes and omits some of them. The data hold about 49,000 clones, with under 90% observed a single time. The receptor was derived from a woman of 80 years or more with COVID-19, enrolled during active disease. The gene calls are TRBV5-3 and TRBJ1-5, with D uncertain. TRBV5-3 is sorted into the ORF group, with uncertain function. What was sequenced was peripheral blood. CDR3 DNA: TGTGCCAGAAGCTTTTGCAGGTCTGACAATCAGCCCCAGCATTTT. Translating gives CARSFCRSDNQPQHF.